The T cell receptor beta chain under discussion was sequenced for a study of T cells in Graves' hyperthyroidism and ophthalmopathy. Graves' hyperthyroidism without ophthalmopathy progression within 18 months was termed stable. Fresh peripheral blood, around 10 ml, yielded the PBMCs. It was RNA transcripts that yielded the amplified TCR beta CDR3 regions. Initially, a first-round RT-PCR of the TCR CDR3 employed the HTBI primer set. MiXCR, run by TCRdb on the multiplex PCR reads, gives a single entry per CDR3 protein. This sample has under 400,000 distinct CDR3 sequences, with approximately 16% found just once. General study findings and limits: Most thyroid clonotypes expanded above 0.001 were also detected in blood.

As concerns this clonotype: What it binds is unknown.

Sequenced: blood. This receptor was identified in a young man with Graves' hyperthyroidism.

CDR3 DNA sequence: TGTGCCAGCAGAGTCCGATTGCAAGGGACAGGGCCCTACTCTGGAAACACCATATATTTT. Its protein is CASRVRLQGTGPYSGNTIYF. This chain connects TRBV12-3 or TRBV12-4 to TRBJ1-3; TRBD1 matches 9 bases. Unmatched junction bases numbered 18, after V lost 6 bases and J lost 0 bases. The CDR3 sequence is 20 residues long.